The sequence of this T cell receptor beta chain was determined in a study of OX40 agonist ivuxolimab in advanced cancers. For the study at large: Earlier anti-PD-1, anti-PD-L1 or anti-CTLA-4 therapy was permitted; roughly 40% had received some.

Overall study results and limits: Compared with others, partial responders at 0.1-3.0 mg/kg displayed clonal expansion among the lowest.

This clone came up once. Its antigen is still unknown. Measured with immunoSEQ multiplex PCR; TCRdb has only the in-frame clones, and not every one. Among 45,000 to 65,000 clones listed, approximately 91% were seen once. Germline-derived CDR1 and CDR2 are MDHEN and SYDVKM. There are 14 residues in the CDR3. The germline V and J ends were trimmed by 6 bases and 3 bases, with 15 bases remaining between them. This material consisted of CD4+ or CD8+ T cells sorted from blood, taken in a trial of the OX40 agonist ivuxolimab. The chain has TRBV28 and TRBJ2-7; D ambiguous. The source is an adult with an advanced solid tumor such as melanoma, head and neck, liver or kidney cancer. This CDR3 is CASSRDNGGYEQYF. The CDR3 region has the DNA TGTGCCAGCAGCCGCGACAACGGCGGCTACGAGCAGTACTTC. Complete variable domain (other parts from reference TRBV28 and TRBJ2-7): DVKVTQSSRYLVKRTGEKVFLECVQDMDHENMFWYRQDPGLGLRLIYFSYDVKMKEKGDIPEGYSVSREKKERFSLILESASTNQTSMYLCASSRDNGGYEQYFGPGTRLTVT.